These 10 T cell receptor beta chains originate from one sample sequenced in a study of monozygotic twins with inflammatory bowel disease. With the 5' RACE reads reprocessed, TCRdb shows one record per CDR3 protein and no DNA. The sample holds over 110,000 distinct CDR3 sequences. The sequencing sample was made of blood. The receptors originated from a human donor with ulcerative colitis or Crohn's disease, or a healthy co-twin of an affected twin (not recorded which).

The CDR3 loop is CASSLGTDLYEQYF. The chain is built from TRBV5-1 and TRBJ2-7. The CDR3 contains 14 residues. The germline V gene has CDR1 SGHRS and CDR2 YFSETQ.

This chain joins TRBV20-1 and TRBJ2-5; TCRdb returns TRBD2, unconfirmable since there is no DNA. This CDR3 has 16 residues. Germline lookup yields CDR1 DFQATT and CDR2 SNEGSKA (reference sequence). CDR3 sequence reads: CSARDPAGVIDETQYF.

The chain joins TRBV7-9 to TRBJ2-1. The CDR3 has 13 amino acids. CDR1 and CDR2 from the germline V gene are SEHNR and FQNEAQ (reference sequence). CDR3 in amino acids: CASSLSQLNEQFF.

The V and J genes are TRBV6-5 and TRBJ1-1; TCRdb calls TRBD1, which cannot be checked without DNA. Germline V gives CDR1 MNHEY, CDR2 SVGAGI. The CDR3 sequence is 17 residues long. CDR3 sequence reads: CASSYSPQGGLNTEAFF.

The chain has TRBV7-2 and TRBJ2-3; TCRdb names TRBD2, which stays unverified in the absence of DNA. Germline CDR1 reads SGHTA; CDR2 reads FQGNSA. The CDR3 spans 16 residues. CDR3 sequence reads: CASSPSRQTSTDTQYF.

This rearrangement joins TRBV4-2 to TRBJ1-5; the D gene TCRdb calls, TRBD1, cannot be checked with no DNA. The CDR3 is 16 amino acids. Germline assignment: CDR1 LGHNA and CDR2 YNFKEQ. The CDR3 here is CASSPRQGLSNQPQHF.

This chain uses TRBV7-2 with TRBJ2-7; TCRdb's D gene call, TRBD1, goes unchecked for lack of DNA. The germline V gene encodes CDR1 SGHTA and CDR2 FQGNSA. This CDR3 contains 16 residues. CDR3 region: CASSLAAQGAGYEQYF.

The chain recombines TRBV5-1 with TRBJ2-1; TCRdb calls TRBD2, which cannot be checked without DNA. In germline, CDR1 is SGHRS, CDR2 YFSETQ. The CDR3 runs to 18 residues. The CDR3 protein is CASSYYSSGGALRNEQFF. Supplemented by reference TRBV5-1 and TRBJ2-1, the full variable domain reads KAGVTQTPRYLIKTRGQQVTLSCSPISGHRSVSWYQQTPGQGLQFLFEYFSETQRNKGNFPGRFSGRQFSNSRSEMNVSTLELGDSALYLCASSYYSSGGALRNEQFFGPGTRLTVL.

This CDR3 is CSASQGWGSGNTIYF. The chain employs TRBV20-1 and TRBJ1-3; TCRdb lists TRBD1, though no DNA is available to test this call. Germline loops: CDR1 DFQATT, CDR2 SNEGSKA (reference sequence). The CDR3 contains 15 residues.

The chain recombines TRBV28 with TRBJ2-5; there is no DNA to check the TCRdb D call of TRBD2. The germline CDR1 and CDR2 sequences are MDHEN and SYDVKM. The CDR3 is made up of 19 amino acids. CDR3 protein: CASSYRLAGGINPKETQYF.